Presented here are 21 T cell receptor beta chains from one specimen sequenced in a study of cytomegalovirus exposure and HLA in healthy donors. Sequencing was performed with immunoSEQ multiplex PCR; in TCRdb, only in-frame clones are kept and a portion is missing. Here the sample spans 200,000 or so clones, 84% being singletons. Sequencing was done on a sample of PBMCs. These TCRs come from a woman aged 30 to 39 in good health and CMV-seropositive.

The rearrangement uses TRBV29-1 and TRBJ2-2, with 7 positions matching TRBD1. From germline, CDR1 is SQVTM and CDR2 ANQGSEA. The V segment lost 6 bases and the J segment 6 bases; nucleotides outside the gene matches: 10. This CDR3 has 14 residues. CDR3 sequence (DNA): TGCAGCGTCGAACAGGGGAATGGAGCCGGGGAGCTGTTTTTT. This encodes CSVEQGNGAGELFF.

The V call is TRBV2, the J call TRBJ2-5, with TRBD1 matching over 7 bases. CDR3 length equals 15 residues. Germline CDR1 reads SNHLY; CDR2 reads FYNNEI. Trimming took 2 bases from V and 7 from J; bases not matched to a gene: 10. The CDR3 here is CASSERLQGIGTQYF. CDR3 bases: TGTGCCAGCAGTGAACGTTTACAGGGGATAGGGACCCAGTACTTC.

Here the CDR3 reads CASTDLTSGSSLWAYEQYF. The CDR3 DNA reads as TGTGCCAGCACTGACCTGACTAGCGGGAGCTCCCTATGGGCGTACGAGCAGTACTTC. The chain couples TRBV6-1 to TRBJ2-7; TRBD2 matches 12 bases. Per germline, CDR1 MNHNS and CDR2 SASEGT. With V trimmed by 7 bases and J by 4 bases, 20 bases remained unmatched. The CDR3 extends over 19 amino acids.

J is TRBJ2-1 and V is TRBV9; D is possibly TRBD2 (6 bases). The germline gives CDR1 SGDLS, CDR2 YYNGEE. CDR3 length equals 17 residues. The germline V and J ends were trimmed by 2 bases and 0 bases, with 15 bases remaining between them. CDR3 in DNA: TGTGCCAGCAGCGTGAACAACGGGGGAAGCTCCTACAATGAGCAGTTCTTC. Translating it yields CASSVNNGGSSYNEQFF. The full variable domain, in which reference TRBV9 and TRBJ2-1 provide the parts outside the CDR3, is DSGVTQTPKHLITATGQRVTLRCSPRSGDLSVYWYQQSLDQGLQFLIQYYNGEERAKGNILERFSAQQFPDLHSELNLSSLELGDSALYFCASSVNNGGSSYNEQFFGPGTRLTVL.

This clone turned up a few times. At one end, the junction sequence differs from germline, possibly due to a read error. CDR3 in DNA: TGTGCCAGCGGTGACAGGGAGGTTGGGATGAACACTGAAGCTTTCTTT. Translation: CASGDREVGMNTEAFF. V usage is TRBV6-1 and J usage is TRBJ1-1; 7 bases agree with TRBD1. Germline V CDR1 and CDR2: MNHNS, SASEGT. The CDR3 is 16 residues long.

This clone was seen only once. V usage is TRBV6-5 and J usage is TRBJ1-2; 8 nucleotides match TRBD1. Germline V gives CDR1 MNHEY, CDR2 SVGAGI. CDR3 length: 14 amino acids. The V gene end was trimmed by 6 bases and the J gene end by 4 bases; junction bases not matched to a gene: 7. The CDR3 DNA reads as TGTGCCAGCAGAACGGACAGGGCTGTCTATGGCTACACCTTC. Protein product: CASRTDRAVYGYTF.

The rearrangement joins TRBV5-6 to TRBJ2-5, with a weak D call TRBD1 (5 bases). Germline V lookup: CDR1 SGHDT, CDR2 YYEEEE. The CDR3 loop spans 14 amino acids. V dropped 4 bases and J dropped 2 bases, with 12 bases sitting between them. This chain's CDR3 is CASSLGRAQETQYF. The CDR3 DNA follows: TGTGCCAGCAGCCTGGGCAGGGCGCAAGAGACCCAGTACTTC.

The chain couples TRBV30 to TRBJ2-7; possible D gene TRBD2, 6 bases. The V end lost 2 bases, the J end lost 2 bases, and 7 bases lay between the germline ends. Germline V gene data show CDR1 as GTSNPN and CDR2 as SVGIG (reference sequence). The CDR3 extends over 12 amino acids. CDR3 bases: TGTGCCTGGAGTAGCGGGCCCTACGAGCAGTACTTC. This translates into CAWSSGPYEQYF.

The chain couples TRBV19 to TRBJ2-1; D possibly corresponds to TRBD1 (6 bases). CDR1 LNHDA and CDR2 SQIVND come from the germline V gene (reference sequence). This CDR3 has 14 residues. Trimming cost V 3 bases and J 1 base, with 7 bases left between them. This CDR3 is CASSIQGSYNEQFF. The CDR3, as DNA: TGTGCCAGTAGTATCCAGGGGTCCTACAATGAGCAGTTCTTC.

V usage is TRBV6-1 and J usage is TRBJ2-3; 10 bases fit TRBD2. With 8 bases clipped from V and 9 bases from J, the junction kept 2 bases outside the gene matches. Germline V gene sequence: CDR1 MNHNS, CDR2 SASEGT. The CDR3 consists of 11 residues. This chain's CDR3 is CASRTSGTQYF. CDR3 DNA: TGTGCCAGCCGGACTAGCGGAACGCAGTATTTT.

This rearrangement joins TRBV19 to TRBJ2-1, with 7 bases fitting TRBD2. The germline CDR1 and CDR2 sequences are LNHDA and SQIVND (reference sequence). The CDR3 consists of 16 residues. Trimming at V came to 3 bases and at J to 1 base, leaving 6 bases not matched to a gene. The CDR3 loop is CASSISGLGSYNEQFF. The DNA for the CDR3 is TGTGCCAGTAGTATTAGCGGGCTTGGATCCTACAATGAGCAGTTCTTC.

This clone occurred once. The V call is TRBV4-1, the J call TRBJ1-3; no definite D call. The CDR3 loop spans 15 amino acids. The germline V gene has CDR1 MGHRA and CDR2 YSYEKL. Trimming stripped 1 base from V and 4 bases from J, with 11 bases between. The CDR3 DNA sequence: TGCGCCAGCAGCCAAGCCCGGTCGGGGGGAAACACCATATATTTT. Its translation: CASSQARSGGNTIYF.

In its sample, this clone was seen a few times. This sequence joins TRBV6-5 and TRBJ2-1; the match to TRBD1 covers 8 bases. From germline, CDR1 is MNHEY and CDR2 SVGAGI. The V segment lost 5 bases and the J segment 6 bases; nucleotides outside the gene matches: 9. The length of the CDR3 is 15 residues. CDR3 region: CASSPGHRGVNEQFF. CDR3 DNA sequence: TGTGCCAGCAGTCCTGGGCACAGGGGGGTCAATGAGCAGTTCTTC.

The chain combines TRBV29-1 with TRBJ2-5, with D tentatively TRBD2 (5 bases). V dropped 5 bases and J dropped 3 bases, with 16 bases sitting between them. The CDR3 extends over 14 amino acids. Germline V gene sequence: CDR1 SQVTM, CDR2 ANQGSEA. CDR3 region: CSVRGKGLEETQYF. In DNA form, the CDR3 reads TGCAGCGTTCGGGGTAAGGGTTTAGAAGAGACCCAGTACTTC.

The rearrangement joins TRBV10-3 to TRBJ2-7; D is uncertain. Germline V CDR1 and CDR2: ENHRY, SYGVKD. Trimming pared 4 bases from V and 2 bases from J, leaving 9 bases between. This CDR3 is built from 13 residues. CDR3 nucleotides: TGTGCCATCAGTGGGGCAGGCACCTACGAGCAGTACTTC. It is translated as CAISGAGTYEQYF.

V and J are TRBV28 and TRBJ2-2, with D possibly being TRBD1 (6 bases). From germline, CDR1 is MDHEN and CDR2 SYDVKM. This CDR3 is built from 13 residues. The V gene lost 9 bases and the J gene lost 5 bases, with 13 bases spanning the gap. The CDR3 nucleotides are TGTGCCAGTCAGGACAGTCGGACCGGGGAGCTGTTTTTT. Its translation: CASQDSRTGELFF.

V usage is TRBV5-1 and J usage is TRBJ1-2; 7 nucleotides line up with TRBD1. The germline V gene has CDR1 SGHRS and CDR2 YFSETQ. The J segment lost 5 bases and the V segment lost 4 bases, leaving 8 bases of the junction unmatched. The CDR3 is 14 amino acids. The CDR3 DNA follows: TGCGCCAGCAGCCCCCAGACAGGGAATTATGGCTACACCTTC. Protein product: CASSPQTGNYGYTF. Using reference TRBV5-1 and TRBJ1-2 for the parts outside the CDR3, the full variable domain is KAGVTQTPRYLIKTRGQQVTLSCSPISGHRSVSWYQQTPGQGLQFLFEYFSETQRNKGNFPGRFSGRQFSNSRSEMNVSTLELGDSALYLCASSPQTGNYGYTFGSGTRLTVV.

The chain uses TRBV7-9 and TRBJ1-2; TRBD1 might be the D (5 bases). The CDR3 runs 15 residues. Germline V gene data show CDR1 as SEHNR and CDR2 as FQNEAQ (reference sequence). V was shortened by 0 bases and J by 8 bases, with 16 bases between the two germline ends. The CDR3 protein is CASSLARGTERGYTF. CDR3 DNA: TGTGCCAGCAGCTTAGCGCGGGGGACGGAAAGGGGCTACACCTTC.

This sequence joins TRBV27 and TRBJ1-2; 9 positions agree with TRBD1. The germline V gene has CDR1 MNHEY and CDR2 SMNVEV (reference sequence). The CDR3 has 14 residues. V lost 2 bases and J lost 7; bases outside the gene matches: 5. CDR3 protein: CASSLQQGAFGYTF. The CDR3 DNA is TGTGCCAGCAGTTTACAACAGGGGGCTTTTGGCTACACCTTC.

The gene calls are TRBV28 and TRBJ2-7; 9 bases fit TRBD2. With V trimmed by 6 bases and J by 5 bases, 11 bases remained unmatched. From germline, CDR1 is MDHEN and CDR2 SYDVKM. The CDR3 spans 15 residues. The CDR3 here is CASSSGGRAVDEQYF. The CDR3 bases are TGTGCCAGCAGCTCCGGCGGGAGGGCCGTGGACGAGCAGTACTTC.

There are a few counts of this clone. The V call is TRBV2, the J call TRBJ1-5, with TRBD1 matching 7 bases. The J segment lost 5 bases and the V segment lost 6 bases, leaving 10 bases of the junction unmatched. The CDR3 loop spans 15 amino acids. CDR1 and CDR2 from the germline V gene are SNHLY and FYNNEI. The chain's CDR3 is CASSPGGTADQPQHF. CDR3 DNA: TGTGCCAGCAGCCCTGGGGGGACAGCCGATCAGCCCCAGCATTTT.